A selection of T cell receptor beta chains follows, all from one sample in a study of T cells in Graves' hyperthyroidism and ophthalmopathy. TCRdb passed the multiplex PCR reads through MiXCR, listing each CDR3 protein once. This repertoire shows 700,000 or so distinct CDR3 sequences, about 14% found once; its top ten account for approximately 12%. The source material was blood. These receptors were taken from a woman between 45 and 60 years old with Graves' ophthalmopathy. Each CDR3 is given with its conserved first and last residue. The D gene is left open where the match is weak. Not all rows give a size; the values are once, few, many and, for expanded clones, a class.

D,size,V,J,CDR3,DNA
TRBD1,many,TRBV28,TRBJ2-7,CASSLTGVGAYYEQYF,TGTGCCAGCAGTCTAACAGGGGTGGGGGCTTACTACGAGCAGTACTTC
-,few,TRBV30,TRBJ2-7,CAWSRGISYEQYF,TGTGCCTGGAGCCGGGGGATCTCCTACGAGCAGTACTTC
TRBD2,many,TRBV12-3/TRBV12-4,TRBJ2-2,CASRRLAGATGELFF,TGTGCCAGCAGAAGACTAGCGGGAGCGACCGGGGAGCTGTTTTTT
TRBD2,-,TRBV18,TRBJ2-1,CASSPPVGSGRFYNEQFF,TGTGCCAGCTCACCACCCGTGGGGAGCGGGAGGTTCTACAATGAGCAGTTCTTC
-,many,TRBV20-1,TRBJ1-5,CSARAGAGRQPQHF,TGCAGTGCTAGAGCAGGTGCAGGGCGACAGCCCCAGCATTTT
-,few,TRBV28,TRBJ2-7,CASNFVFLNEQYF,TGTGCCAGCAATTTTGTATTTTTGAACGAGCAGTACTTC
-,-,TRBV18,TRBJ2-3,CASSPGYTDTQYF,TGTGCCAGCTCACCAGGGTACACAGATACGCAGTATTTT
TRBD2,-,TRBV24-1,TRBJ2-2,CATRPGAAGATGELFF,TGTGCCACCAGGCCCGGGGCAGCGGGAGCCACCGGGGAGCTGTTTTTT
-,many,TRBV7-2,TRBJ2-7,CASSLRMFGEQYF,TGTGCCAGCAGCTTACGGATGTTTGGGGAGCAGTACTTC
-,many,TRBV27,TRBJ2-1,CASGFLNSYNEQFF,TGTGCCAGCGGATTTCTTAACTCCTACAATGAGCAGTTCTTC